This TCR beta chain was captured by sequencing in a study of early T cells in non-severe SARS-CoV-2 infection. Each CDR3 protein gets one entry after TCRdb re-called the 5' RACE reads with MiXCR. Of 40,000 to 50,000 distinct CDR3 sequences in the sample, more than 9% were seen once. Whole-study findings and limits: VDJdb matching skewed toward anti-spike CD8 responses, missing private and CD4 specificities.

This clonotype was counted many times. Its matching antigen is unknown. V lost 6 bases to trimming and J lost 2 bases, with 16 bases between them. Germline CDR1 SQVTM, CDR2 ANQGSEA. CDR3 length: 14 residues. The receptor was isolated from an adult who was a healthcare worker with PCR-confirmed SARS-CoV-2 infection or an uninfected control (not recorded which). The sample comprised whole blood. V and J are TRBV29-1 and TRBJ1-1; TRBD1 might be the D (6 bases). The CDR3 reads CSVTTGPSNTEAFF. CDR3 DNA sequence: TGCAGCGTGACAACAGGGCCTTCCAACACTGAAGCTTTCTTT.